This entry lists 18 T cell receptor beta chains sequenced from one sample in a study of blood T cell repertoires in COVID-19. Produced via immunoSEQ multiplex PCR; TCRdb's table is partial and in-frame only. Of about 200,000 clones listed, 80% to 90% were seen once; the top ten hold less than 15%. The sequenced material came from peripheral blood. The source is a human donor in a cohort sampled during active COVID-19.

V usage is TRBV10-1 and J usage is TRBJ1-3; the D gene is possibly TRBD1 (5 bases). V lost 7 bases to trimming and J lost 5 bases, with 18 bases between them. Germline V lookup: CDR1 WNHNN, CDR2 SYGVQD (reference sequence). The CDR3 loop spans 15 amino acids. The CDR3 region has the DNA TGCGCCAGCATCCGAGATAGGGGATCGAGAAACACCATATATTTT. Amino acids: CASIRDRGSRNTIYF.

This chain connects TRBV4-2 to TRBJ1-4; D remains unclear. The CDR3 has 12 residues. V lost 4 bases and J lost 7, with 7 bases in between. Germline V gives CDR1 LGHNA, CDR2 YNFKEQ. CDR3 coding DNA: TGTGCCAGCAGCCCCGGACTTGAAAAACTGTTTTTT. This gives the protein CASSPGLEKLFF.

In DNA form, the CDR3 reads TGTGCCAGCAGTGAGTTCGGTGGGGCCACAGATACGCAGTATTTT. Translated, it gives CASSEFGGATDTQYF. V gene TRBV6-1 combines with J gene TRBJ2-3, with D possibly TRBD1 on 5 matching bases. The CDR3 extends over 15 amino acids. The V end lost 3 bases, the J end lost 2 bases, and 12 bases lay between the germline ends. Germline assignment: CDR1 MNHNS and CDR2 SASEGT.

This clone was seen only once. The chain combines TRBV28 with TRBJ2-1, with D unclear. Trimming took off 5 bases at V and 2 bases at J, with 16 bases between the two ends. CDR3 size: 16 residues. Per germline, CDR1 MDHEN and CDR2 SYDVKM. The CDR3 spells CASSPGFASPYNEQFF. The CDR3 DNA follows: TGTGCCAGCAGTCCCGGGTTCGCTTCACCCTACAATGAGCAGTTCTTC.

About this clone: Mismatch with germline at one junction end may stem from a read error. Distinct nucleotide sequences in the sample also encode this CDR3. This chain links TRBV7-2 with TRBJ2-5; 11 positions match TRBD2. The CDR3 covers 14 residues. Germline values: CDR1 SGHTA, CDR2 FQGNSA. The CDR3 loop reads CASSLAGGRETQYF. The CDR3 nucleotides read TGTGCCAGCAGCCTAGCGGGAGGTCGCGAGACCCAGTACTTC. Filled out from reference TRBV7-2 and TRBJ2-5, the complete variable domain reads GAGVSQSPSNKVTEKGKDVELRCDPISGHTALYWYRQSLGQGLEFLIYFQGNSAPDKSGLPSDRFSAERTGGSVSTLTIQRTQQEDSAVYLCASSLAGGRETQYFGPGTRLLVL.

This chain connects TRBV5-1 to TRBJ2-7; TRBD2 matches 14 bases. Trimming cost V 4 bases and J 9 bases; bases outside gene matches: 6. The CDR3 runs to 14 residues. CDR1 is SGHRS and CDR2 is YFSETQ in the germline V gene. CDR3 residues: CASSPGLAGVVQYF. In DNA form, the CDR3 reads TGCGCCAGCAGCCCGGGACTAGCGGGAGTGGTGCAGTACTTC.

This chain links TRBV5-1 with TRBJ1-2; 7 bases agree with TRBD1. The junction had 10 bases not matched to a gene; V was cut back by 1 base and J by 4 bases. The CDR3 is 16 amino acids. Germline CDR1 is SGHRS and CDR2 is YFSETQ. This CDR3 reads CASSLTQTGNSYGYTF. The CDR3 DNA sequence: TGCGCCAGCAGCTTGACACAGACAGGGAACAGCTATGGCTACACCTTC.

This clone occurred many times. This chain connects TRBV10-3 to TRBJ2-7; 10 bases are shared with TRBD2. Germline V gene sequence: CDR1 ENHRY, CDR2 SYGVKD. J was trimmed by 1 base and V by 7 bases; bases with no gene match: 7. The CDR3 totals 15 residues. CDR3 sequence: CAITDPGLASYEQYF. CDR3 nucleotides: TGTGCCATCACCGACCCGGGACTAGCGTCCTACGAGCAGTACTTC.

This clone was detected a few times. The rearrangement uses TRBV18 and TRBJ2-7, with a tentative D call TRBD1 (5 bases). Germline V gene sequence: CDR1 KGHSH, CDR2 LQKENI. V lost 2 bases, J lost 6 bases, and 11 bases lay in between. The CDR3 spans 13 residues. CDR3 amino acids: CASSPAQGFEQYF. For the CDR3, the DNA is TGTGCCAGCTCACCAGCTCAGGGTTTCGAGCAGTACTTC.

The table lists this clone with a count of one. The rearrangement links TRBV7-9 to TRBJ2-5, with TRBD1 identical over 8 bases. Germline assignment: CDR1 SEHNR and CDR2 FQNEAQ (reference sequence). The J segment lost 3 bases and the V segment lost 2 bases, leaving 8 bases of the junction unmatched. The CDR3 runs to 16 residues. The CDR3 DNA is TGTGCCAGCAGCTTACGACAGGGGCCGAATAAAGAGACCCAGTACTTC. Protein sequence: CASSLRQGPNKETQYF.

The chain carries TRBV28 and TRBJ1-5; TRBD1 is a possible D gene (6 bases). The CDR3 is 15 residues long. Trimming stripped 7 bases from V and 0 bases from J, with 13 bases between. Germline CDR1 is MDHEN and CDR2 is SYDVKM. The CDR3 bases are TGTGCCAGCAAAGGGCAGGGGTATAGCAATCAGCCCCAGCATTTT. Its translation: CASKGQGYSNQPQHF.

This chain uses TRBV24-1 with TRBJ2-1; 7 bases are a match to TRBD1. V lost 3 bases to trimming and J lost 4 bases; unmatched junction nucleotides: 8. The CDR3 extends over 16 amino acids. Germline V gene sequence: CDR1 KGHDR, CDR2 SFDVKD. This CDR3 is CATSDGTARIYNEQFF. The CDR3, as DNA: TGTGCCACCAGTGATGGGACAGCGAGGATTTACAATGAGCAGTTCTTC.

The CDR3 protein is CASSKTGYEQYF. The CDR3 DNA follows: TGTGCCAGCAGCAAGACAGGCTACGAGCAGTACTTC. The chain couples TRBV6-5 to TRBJ2-7; tentative D call: TRBD1 (6 bases). Trimming stripped 6 bases from V and 3 bases from J, with 9 bases between. CDR3 length: 12 residues. Looked up from germline, CDR1 is MNHEY and CDR2 is SVGAGI.

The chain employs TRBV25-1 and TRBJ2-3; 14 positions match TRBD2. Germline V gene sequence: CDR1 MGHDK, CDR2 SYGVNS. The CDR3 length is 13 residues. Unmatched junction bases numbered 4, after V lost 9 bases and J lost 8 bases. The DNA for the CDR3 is TGTGCCAGTACGGGACTAGCGGGAGTTACGCAGTATTTT. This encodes CASTGLAGVTQYF.

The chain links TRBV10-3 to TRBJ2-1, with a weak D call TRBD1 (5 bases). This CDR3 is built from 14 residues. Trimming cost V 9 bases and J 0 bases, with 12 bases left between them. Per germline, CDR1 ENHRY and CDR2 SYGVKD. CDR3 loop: CAMAQGGSYNEQFF. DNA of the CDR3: TGTGCCATGGCTCAGGGTGGCTCCTACAATGAGCAGTTCTTC.

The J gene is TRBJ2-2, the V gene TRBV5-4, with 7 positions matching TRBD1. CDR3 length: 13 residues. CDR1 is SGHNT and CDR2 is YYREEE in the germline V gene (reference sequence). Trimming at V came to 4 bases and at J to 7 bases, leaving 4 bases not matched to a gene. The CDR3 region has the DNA TGTGCCAGCAGCCAACAGGGGATCGGGGAGCTGTTTTTT. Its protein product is CASSQQGIGELFF. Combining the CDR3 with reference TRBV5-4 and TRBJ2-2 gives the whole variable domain ETGVTQSPTHLIKTRGQQVTLRCSSQSGHNTVSWYQQALGQGPQFIFQYYREEENGRGNFPPRFSGLQFPNYSSELNVNALELDDSALYLCASSQQGIGELFFGEGSRLTVL.

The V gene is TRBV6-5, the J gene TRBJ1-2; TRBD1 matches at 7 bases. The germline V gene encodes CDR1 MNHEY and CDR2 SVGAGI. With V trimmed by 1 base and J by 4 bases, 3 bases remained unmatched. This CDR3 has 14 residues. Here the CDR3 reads CASSYFPGGYGYTF. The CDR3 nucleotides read TGTGCCAGCAGTTACTTCCCAGGGGGCTATGGCTACACCTTC.

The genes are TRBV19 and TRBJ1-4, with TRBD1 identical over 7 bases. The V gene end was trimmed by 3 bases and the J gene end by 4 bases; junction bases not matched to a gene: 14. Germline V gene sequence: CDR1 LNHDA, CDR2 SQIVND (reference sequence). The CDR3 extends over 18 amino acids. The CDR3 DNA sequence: TGTGCCAGTAGTATGATCTCCGGCACGGACAGGATTAATGAAAAACTGTTTTTT. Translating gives CASSMISGTDRINEKLFF.